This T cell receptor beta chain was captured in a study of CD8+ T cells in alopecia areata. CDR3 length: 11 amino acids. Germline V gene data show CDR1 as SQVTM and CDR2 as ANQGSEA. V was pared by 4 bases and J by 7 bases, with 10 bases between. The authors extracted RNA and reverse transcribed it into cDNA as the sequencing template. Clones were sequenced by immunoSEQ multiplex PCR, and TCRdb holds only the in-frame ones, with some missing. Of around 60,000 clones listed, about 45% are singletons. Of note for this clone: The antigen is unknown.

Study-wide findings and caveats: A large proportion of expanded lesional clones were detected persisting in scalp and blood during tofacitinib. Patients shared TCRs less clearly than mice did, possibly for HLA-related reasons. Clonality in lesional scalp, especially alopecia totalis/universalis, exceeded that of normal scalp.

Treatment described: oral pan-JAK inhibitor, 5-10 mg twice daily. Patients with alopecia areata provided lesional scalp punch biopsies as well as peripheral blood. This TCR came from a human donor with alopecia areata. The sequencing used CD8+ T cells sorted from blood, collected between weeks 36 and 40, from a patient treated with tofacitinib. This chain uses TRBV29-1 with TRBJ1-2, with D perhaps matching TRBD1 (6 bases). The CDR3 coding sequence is TGCAGCGTTGTTTGGGGGCCTGGCTACACCTTC. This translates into CSVVWGPGYTF.